This T cell receptor beta chain originates from a study of CD8+ T cells in alopecia areata. As for treatment: oral pan-JAK inhibitor, 5-10 mg twice daily. Peripheral blood samples and lesional scalp punch biopsies were obtained from alopecia areata patients. General observations from the study: More clonal than normal scalp was lesional scalp, particularly alopecia totalis/universalis.

Trimming took off 0 bases at V and 9 bases at J, with 9 bases between the two ends. Germline V gene lookup returns CDR1 MNHEY and CDR2 SVGAGI. This CDR3 contains 13 residues. Following RNA extraction, reverse transcription yielded cDNA that acted as the sequencing template. Method: immunoSEQ multiplex PCR; TCRdb's copy keeps in-frame clones and lacks some. The sample contains roughly 110,000 clones, 84% of which appear only once. With regard to this clone: Its antigen is undetermined.

The material was CD8+ T cells sorted from blood, obtained at week 24, from a patient treated with tofacitinib. This sequence originates from a human donor with alopecia areata. V gene TRBV6-5 combines with J gene TRBJ2-1; unclear D gene. The CDR3 region has the DNA TGTGCCAGCAGTTACTCCGATAGAGGTGAGCAGTTCTTC. The encoded protein is CASSYSDRGEQFF.